These T cell receptor beta chains were read from a single sample in a study of control samples from healthy donors and cancer patients. Using immunoSEQ multiplex PCR, the repertoire was profiled, and TCRdb retains in-frame clones only, with some absent. The sample holds about 130,000 clones; roughly 90% are singletons and the top ten take about 2.2%. Input material: blood. These receptors were obtained from a woman between 45 and 65 years old in good health. Each CDR3 is given with its conserved first and last residue. The order of the fields is J gene, D gene, clone size, V gene, CDR3 protein, CDR3 DNA. D genes are given only for firm matches. The size entry is marked missing in some rows and otherwise reads once, few, many or a size class.

TRBJ2-2	TRBD2	NA	TRBV5-1	CASSSWAGGHGTGELFF	TGCGCCAGCAGCTCTTGGGCGGGAGGGCATGGCACCGGGGAGCTGTTTTTT
TRBJ2-1	NA	NA	TRBV5-1	CASSSPGFNEQFF	TGCGCCAGCAGCTCTCCAGGGTTCAATGAGCAGTTCTTC
TRBJ1-2	NA	NA	TRBV19	CASTGRANGYTF	TGTGCCAGTACCGGCAGGGCGAACGGCTACACCTTC
TRBJ2-7	NA	NA	TRBV29-1	CSASGGFGEQYF	TGCAGCGCCTCCGGGGGATTCGGCGAGCAGTACTTC
TRBJ1-2	TRBD1	once	TRBV2	CASVGNRGPSNYGYTF	TGTGCCAGCGTTGGGAACAGGGGACCTTCTAACTATGGCTACACCTTC
TRBJ1-3	NA	NA	TRBV19	CASSAGQPTNTIYF	TGTGCCAGTAGTGCAGGACAACCAACAAACACCATATATTTT
TRBJ1-2	TRBD1	NA	TRBV5-1	CASSPGQGGSYGYTF	TGCGCCAGCAGCCCTGGCCAGGGGGGAAGCTATGGCTACACCTTC
TRBJ2-3	TRBD2	NA	TRBV5-1	CASSLGGSGSADTQYF	TGCGCCAGCAGCTTGGGTGGTAGCGGGAGCGCAGATACGCAGTATTTT
TRBJ2-5	NA	NA	TRBV27	CASSKLSSGETQYF	TGTGCCAGCAGTAAACTTAGCTCTGGAGAGACCCAGTACTTC
TRBJ1-5	NA	once	TRBV19	CASSMSAGNQPQHF	TGTGCCAGTAGTATGTCGGCAGGGAATCAGCCCCAGCATTTT
TRBJ1-1	NA	NA	TRBV6-5	CASSYRRDTEAFF	TGTGCCAGCAGTTACCGGAGGGACACTGAAGCTTTCTTT
TRBJ2-3	NA	NA	TRBV7-2	CASSSTSTDTQYF	TGTGCCAGCAGCTCAACTAGCACAGATACGCAGTATTTT
TRBJ1-5	NA	NA	TRBV30	CAWSGAISNQPQHF	TGTGCCTGGAGTGGGGCTATTAGCAATCAGCCCCAGCATTTT
TRBJ2-2	TRBD2	NA	TRBV4-1	CASGLAGAGELFF	TGCGCCAGTGGACTAGCGGGAGCCGGGGAGCTGTTTTTT
TRBJ2-3	TRBD2	NA	TRBV5-4	CASSPMMPAGDKGDTQYF	TGTGCCAGCAGCCCCATGATGCCAGCGGGGGATAAGGGAGATACGCAGTATTTT
TRBJ2-7	NA	NA	TRBV19	CASSMGGSTYEQYF	TGTGCCAGTAGTATGGGAGGTTCTACCTACGAGCAGTACTTC
TRBJ1-2	NA	NA	TRBV30	CAWNGRAGYTF	TGTGCCTGGAATGGCAGGGCGGGCTACACCTTC
TRBJ1-5	NA	NA	TRBV25-1	CASSEPGQPQHF	TGTGCCAGCAGTGAACCTGGGCAGCCCCAGCATTTT
TRBJ1-5	NA	few	TRBV6-1	CASSEGAGWIQPQHF	TGTGCCAGCAGTGAAGGAGCAGGGTGGATACAGCCCCAGCATTTT
TRBJ2-3	NA	once	TRBV5-8	CASSLEGLTDTQYF	TGTGCCAGCAGCTTGGAGGGTCTCACAGATACGCAGTATTTT
TRBJ1-5	NA	NA	TRBV9	CASSVGSGNQPQHF	TGTGCCAGCAGCGTTGGTTCAGGGAATCAGCCCCAGCATTTT
TRBJ2-1	NA	NA	TRBV15	CATRGFNEQFF	TGTGCCACCAGGGGGTTCAATGAGCAGTTCTTC
TRBJ1-3	NA	once	TRBV28	CASSLIRGSGNTIYF	TGTGCCAGCAGTTTGATCAGGGGCTCTGGAAACACCATATATTTT
TRBJ1-5	TRBD1	NA	TRBV6-6	CASRPDRGGQPQHF	TGTGCCAGCAGGCCCGACAGGGGAGGTCAGCCCCAGCATTTT
TRBJ2-3	NA	NA	TRBV5-8	CASSLGRRSPSTDTQYF	TGTGCCAGCAGCTTGGGAAGGCGGAGTCCCTCCACAGATACGCAGTATTTT
TRBJ1-3	NA	NA	TRBV18	CASSPPGTPGNTIYF	TGTGCCAGCTCACCGCCCGGGACGCCAGGAAACACCATATATTTT
TRBJ1-2	NA	NA	TRBV5-1	CASSLKPGVEYGYTF	TGCGCCAGCAGCCTCAAACCGGGGGTCGAATATGGCTACACCTTC
TRBJ1-5	TRBD1	NA	TRBV18	CASSLRDSDQPQHF	TGTGCCAGCTCACTCCGGGACAGCGATCAGCCCCAGCATTTT
TRBJ1-6	NA	NA	TRBV27	CASSLWVRDHSPLHF	TGTGCCAGCAGTTTATGGGTCAGGGACCATTCACCCCTCCACTTT
TRBJ1-5	NA	NA	TRBV4-1	CASSLYPGENQPQHF	TGCGCCAGCAGCCTTTACCCCGGGGAGAATCAGCCCCAGCATTTT
TRBJ1-2	NA	NA	TRBV5-1	CASSRDSSGYGYTF	TGCGCCAGCAGCAGGGATTCTTCGGGCTATGGCTACACCTTC
TRBJ2-3	NA	once	TRBV27	CASSSDGWGTTDTQYF	TGTGCCAGCAGTTCGGACGGTTGGGGCACTACAGATACGCAGTATTTT
TRBJ2-4	NA	NA	TRBV10-1	CASSGPEPNIQYF	TGCGCCAGCAGTGGGCCTGAGCCAAACATTCAGTACTTC
TRBJ1-5	NA	NA	TRBV19	CASSKGGSRVAPQHF	TGTGCCAGTAGCAAGGGGGGGTCCCGGGTCGCGCCCCAGCATTTT
TRBJ1-2	TRBD1	NA	TRBV24-1	CATSENRGAGYTF	TGTGCCACCAGTGAGAACAGGGGAGCCGGCTACACCTTC
TRBJ2-7	TRBD2	NA	TRBV6-2/TRBV6-3	CASSARTSGSHPYEQYF	TGTGCCAGCAGCGCCCGGACTAGCGGGAGTCATCCCTACGAGCAGTACTTC
TRBJ2-4	TRBD2	once	TRBV6-6	CASSPLGGGNIQYF	TGTGCCAGCAGCCCTTTGGGGGGGGGAAACATTCAGTACTTC
TRBJ1-6	NA	NA	TRBV5-1	CASRPTGLGSPLHF	TGCGCCAGCAGGCCAACAGGGCTGGGGTCACCCCTCCACTTT
TRBJ2-2	NA	NA	TRBV18	CASSPSWEANTGELFF	TGTGCCAGCTCACCTTCCTGGGAAGCGAACACCGGGGAGCTGTTTTTT
TRBJ2-7	TRBD1	NA	TRBV7-9	CASTGVGQGSYEQYF	TGTGCCAGCACAGGGGTCGGACAGGGCTCCTACGAGCAGTACTTC
TRBJ1-1	NA	once	TRBV5-5	CASSALRTTTMNTEAFF	TGTGCCAGCAGCGCCCTTAGGACAACCACTATGAACACTGAAGCTTTCTTT
TRBJ2-2	NA	NA	TRBV20-1	CSASGGTGELFF	TGCAGTGCTAGTGGGGGGACCGGGGAGCTGTTTTTT
TRBJ2-3	NA	NA	TRBV20-1	CSASYGGPWYF	TGCAGTGCTAGTTACGGGGGGCCATGGTATTTT
TRBJ2-3	NA	NA	TRBV7-6	CASSSLPGPGDTQYF	TGTGCCAGCAGCTCTCTTCCGGGCCCAGGAGATACGCAGTATTTT
TRBJ2-3	NA	NA	TRBV24-1	CATSLGGTSTDTQYF	TGTGCCACCAGTTTAGGCGGGACTAGCACAGATACGCAGTATTTT
TRBJ1-6	NA	once	TRBV2	CASSETGTSPLHF	TGTGCCAGCAGTGAAACAGGGACTTCACCCCTCCACTTT
TRBJ1-2	TRBD1	NA	TRBV12-3/TRBV12-4	CASSYGTGGYTF	TGTGCCAGCAGTTATGGGACAGGGGGCTACACCTTC
TRBJ2-6	TRBD1	NA	TRBV19	CASRGQGEGANVLTF	TGTGCCAGTAGGGGACAGGGGGAAGGGGCCAACGTCCTGACTTTC
TRBJ2-1	TRBD1	NA	TRBV19	CASRTGGAVYNEQFF	TGTGCCAGTAGGACAGGGGGCGCGGTTTACAATGAGCAGTTCTTC
TRBJ2-1	TRBD2	NA	TRBV24-1	CATSGGVAGISEQFF	TGTGCCACCAGTGGAGGGGTAGCGGGGATCAGTGAGCAGTTCTTC
TRBJ2-1	NA	NA	TRBV2	CASSSGLNEQFF	TGTGCCAGCAGTAGCGGTCTGAATGAGCAGTTCTTC
TRBJ1-3	NA	NA	TRBV5-1	CASSGASSGNTIYF	TGCGCCAGCAGCGGGGCCTCCTCTGGAAACACCATATATTTT
TRBJ1-1	NA	NA	TRBV15	CATSRPTGGITEAFF	TGTGCCACCAGCAGACCAACCGGGGGAATCACTGAAGCTTTCTTT
TRBJ1-2	NA	once	TRBV15	CATSNKMEGGYTF	TGTGCCACCAGCAACAAAATGGAGGGAGGCTACACCTTC
TRBJ1-1	NA	NA	TRBV28	CASRVVNTEAFF	TGTGCCAGCAGAGTAGTGAACACTGAAGCTTTCTTT